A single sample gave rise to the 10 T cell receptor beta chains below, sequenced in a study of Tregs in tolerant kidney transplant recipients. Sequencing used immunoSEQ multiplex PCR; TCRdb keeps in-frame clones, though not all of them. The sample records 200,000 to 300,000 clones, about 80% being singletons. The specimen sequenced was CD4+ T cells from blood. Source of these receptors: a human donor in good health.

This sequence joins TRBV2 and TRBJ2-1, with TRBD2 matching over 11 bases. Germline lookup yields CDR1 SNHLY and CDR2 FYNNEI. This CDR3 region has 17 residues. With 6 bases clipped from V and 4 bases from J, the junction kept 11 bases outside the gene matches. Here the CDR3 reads CASRRGTSGGAYNEQFF. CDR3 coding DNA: TGTGCCAGCAGGAGGGGAACTAGCGGGGGAGCGTACAATGAGCAGTTCTTC.

DNA of the CDR3: TGTGCCAGCAGCTACGAGCACAACAGGGGAAGATATGGCTACACCTTC. This gives the protein CASSYEHNRGRYGYTF. This chain uses TRBV6-5 with TRBJ1-2; 7 bases agree with TRBD1. CDR1 is MNHEY and CDR2 is SVGAGI in the germline V gene. The CDR3 contains 16 residues. V lost 6 bases and J lost 5; bases outside the gene matches: 15.

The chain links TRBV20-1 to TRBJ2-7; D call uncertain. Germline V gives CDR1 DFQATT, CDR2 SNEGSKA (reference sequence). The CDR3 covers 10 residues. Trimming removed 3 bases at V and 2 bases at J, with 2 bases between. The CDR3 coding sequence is TGCAGTGCTAGTACCTACGAGCAGTACTTC. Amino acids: CSASTYEQYF.

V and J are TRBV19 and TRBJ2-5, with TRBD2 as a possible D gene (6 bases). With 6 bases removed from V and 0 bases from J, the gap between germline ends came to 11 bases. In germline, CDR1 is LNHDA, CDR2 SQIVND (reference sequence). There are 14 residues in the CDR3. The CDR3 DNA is TGTGCCAGTAGGGAGCGGGTATACCAAGAGACCCAGTACTTC. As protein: CASRERVYQETQYF.

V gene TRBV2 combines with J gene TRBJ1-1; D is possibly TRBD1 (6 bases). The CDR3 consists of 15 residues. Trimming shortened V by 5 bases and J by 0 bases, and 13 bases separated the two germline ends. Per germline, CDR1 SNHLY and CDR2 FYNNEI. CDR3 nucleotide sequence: TGTGCCAGCAGTTGGGGGGCAGGGGTGAACACTGAAGCTTTCTTT. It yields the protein CASSWGAGVNTEAFF.

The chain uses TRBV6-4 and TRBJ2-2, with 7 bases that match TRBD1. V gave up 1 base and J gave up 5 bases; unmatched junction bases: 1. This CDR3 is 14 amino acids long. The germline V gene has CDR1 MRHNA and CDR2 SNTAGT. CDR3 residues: CASSDYRGTGELFF. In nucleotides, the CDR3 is TGTGCCAGCAGTGACTACAGGGGTACCGGGGAGCTGTTTTTT.

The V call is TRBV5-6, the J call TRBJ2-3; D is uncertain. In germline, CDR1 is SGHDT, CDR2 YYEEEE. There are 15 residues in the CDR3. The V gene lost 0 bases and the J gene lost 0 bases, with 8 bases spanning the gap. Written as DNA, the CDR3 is TGTGCCAGCAGCTTGGGGCTGACGAGCACAGATACGCAGTATTTT. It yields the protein CASSLGLTSTDTQYF.

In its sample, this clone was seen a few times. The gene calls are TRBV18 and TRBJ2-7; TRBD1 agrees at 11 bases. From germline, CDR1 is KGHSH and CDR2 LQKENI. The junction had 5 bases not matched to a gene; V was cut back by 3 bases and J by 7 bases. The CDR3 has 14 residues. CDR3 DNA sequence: TGTGCCAGCTCACCGGACAGGGGGCAAAGGGAGCAGTACTTC. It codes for CASSPDRGQREQYF. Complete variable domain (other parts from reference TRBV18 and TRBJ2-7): NAGVMQNPRHLVRRRGQEARLRCSPMKGHSHVYWYRQLPEEGLKFMVYLQKENIIDESGMPKERFSAEFPKEGPSILRIQQVVRGDSAAYFCASSPDRGQREQYFGPGTRLTVT.

CDR3 sequence: CASSATIGRFHYEQYF. The CDR3 nucleotides are TGTGCCAGTAGTGCGACTATCGGCCGTTTTCACTACGAGCAGTACTTC. This chain joins TRBV19 and TRBJ2-7; D is possibly TRBD2 (5 bases). Per germline, CDR1 LNHDA and CDR2 SQIVND (reference sequence). There are 16 residues in the CDR3. V lost 5 bases and J lost 3, with 20 bases in between. The full variable domain, in which reference TRBV19 and TRBJ2-7 provide the parts outside the CDR3, is DGGITQSPKYLFRKEGQNVTLSCEQNLNHDAMYWYRQDPGQGLRLIYYSQIVNDFQKGDIAEGYSVSREKKESFPLTVTSAQKNPTAFYLCASSATIGRFHYEQYFGPGTRLTVT.

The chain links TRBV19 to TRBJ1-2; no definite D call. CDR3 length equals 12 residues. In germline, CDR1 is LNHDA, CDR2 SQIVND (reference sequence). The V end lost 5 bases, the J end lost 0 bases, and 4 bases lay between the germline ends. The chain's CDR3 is CASSWANYGYTF. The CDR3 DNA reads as TGTGCCAGTAGTTGGGCTAACTATGGCTACACCTTC. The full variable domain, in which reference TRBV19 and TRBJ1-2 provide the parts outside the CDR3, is DGGITQSPKYLFRKEGQNVTLSCEQNLNHDAMYWYRQDPGQGLRLIYYSQIVNDFQKGDIAEGYSVSREKKESFPLTVTSAQKNPTAFYLCASSWANYGYTFGSGTRLTVV.